Reported below is one T cell receptor (beta chain). The data are from a study of blood T cell repertoires in COVID-19. Clones were sequenced by immunoSEQ multiplex PCR, and TCRdb holds only the in-frame ones, with some missing. The sample has more than 150,000 clones; over 60% are singletons. With 3 bases clipped from V and 0 bases from J, the junction kept 4 bases outside the gene matches. Germline CDR1 is SGHTS and CDR2 is YDEGEE. The CDR3 extends over 18 amino acids. Sequenced: peripheral blood. The chain carries TRBV5-8 and TRBJ2-2; 14 bases are a match to TRBD2. The origin of this receptor is a woman between 65 and 79 years old with acute or convalescent COVID-19. The CDR3 coding sequence is TGTGCCAGCAGCTCTAGACTAGCGGGAGGGCCGAACACCGGGGAGCTGTTTTTT. It specifies CASSSRLAGGPNTGELFF.